These 2 T cell receptor beta chains originate from one sample sequenced in a study of T cell responses to AZD1222 COVID-19 vaccine. Clones were read by immunoSEQ multiplex PCR, and TCRdb kept only the in-frame ones, dropping some. The sample records 100,000 to 150,000 clones, less than 95% being singletons. The input for sequencing was peripheral blood, taken on day 0 of MenACWY control vaccination. These receptors originate from an adult in good health.

The rearrangement joins TRBV4-1 to TRBJ2-6; D gene unclear. Trimming took off 0 bases at V and 0 bases at J, with 9 bases between the two ends. CDR1 and CDR2 from the germline V gene are MGHRA and YSYEKL. The CDR3 contains 17 residues. In DNA form, the CDR3 reads TGCGCCAGCAGCCAAGAGGTGGGAAGCTCTGGGGCCAACGTCCTGACTTTC. This sequence encodes CASSQEVGSSGANVLTF.

This chain uses TRBV7-8 with TRBJ2-7; TRBD2 aligns across 11 bases. CDR1 SGHVS and CDR2 FQNEAQ come from the germline V gene. There are 17 residues in the CDR3. Trimming cost V 1 base and J 2 bases; bases outside gene matches: 7. The CDR3 reads CASSLEASGRFPYEQYF. CDR3 nucleotide sequence: TGTGCCAGCAGCTTAGAAGCTAGCGGGAGGTTCCCCTACGAGCAGTACTTC.